This TCR beta chain came from a study of control samples from healthy donors and cancer patients. Data came from immunoSEQ multiplex PCR; TCRdb stores just in-frame clones and leaves some out. The sample shows over 150,000 clones, around 94% of them seen only once. In germline, CDR1 is KGHSH, CDR2 LQKENI. Trimming took 5 bases from V and 4 from J; bases not matched to a gene: 11. CDR3 length: 17 residues. The chain links TRBV18 to TRBJ1-6; TRBD1 matches 7 bases. Source material: PBMCs. This clonotype was obtained from a man aged 55 to 70 with colorectal cancer. This chain's CDR3 is CASSSDVTGNYNSPLHF. The CDR3 region has the DNA TGTGCCAGCTCAAGCGACGTGACAGGGAATTATAATTCACCCCTCCACTTT.